Below, 26 T cell receptor beta chains from the same sample are listed, as sequenced in a study of EBV T-cell therapy then PD-1 blockade in nasopharyngeal carcinoma. Treatment indicated: AdE1-LMPpoly-expanded autologous EBV-specific T-cell therapy followed by anti-PD-1 nivolumab. Clones were sequenced by immunoSEQ multiplex PCR, and TCRdb holds only the in-frame ones, with some missing. The sample yields around 19,000 clones, 75% to 90% seen once. Antigens for these TCRs are unknown. The specimen was CD8+ T cells from blood, collected at day 0 from a patient whose treatment included autologous EBV-specific T cells and nivolumab. The receptors originated from a man aged 40-55 years with nasopharyngeal carcinoma.

The chain recombines TRBV2 with TRBJ2-7, with unresolved D. Trimming removed 5 bases from V and 6 bases from J, with 5 bases in between. The CDR3 sequence is 10 residues long. Germline loops: CDR1 SNHLY, CDR2 FYNNEI. CDR3 amino acids: CASSRGEQYF. Written as DNA, the CDR3 is TGTGCCAGCAGTCGCGGCGAGCAGTACTTC.

J is TRBJ2-1 and V is TRBV11-3; possibly TRBD1 for D (6 bases). Trimming shortened V by 5 bases and J by 12 bases, and 11 bases separated the two germline ends. Germline loops: CDR1 SGHNT, CDR2 YENEEA. The CDR3 spans 11 residues. The CDR3 DNA is TGTGCCAGCAGCCAGGGGTTGTGGCAGTTCTTC. Translation: CASSQGLWQFF.

This clone was seen only a few times. The CDR3 DNA reads TGTGCCAGTAGTCCCCATCGGACGGCTAACTATGGCTACACCTTC. Protein product: CASSPHRTANYGYTF. This chain connects TRBV19 to TRBJ1-2; D is ambiguous. Germline V gene sequence: CDR1 LNHDA, CDR2 SQIVND (reference sequence). This CDR3 spans 15 amino acids. Trimming shortened V by 5 bases and J by 0 bases, and 13 bases separated the two germline ends.

The chain joins TRBV19 to TRBJ2-4, with a possible D match to TRBD2 (5 bases). The CDR3 length is 18 residues. CDR1 and CDR2 from the germline V gene are LNHDA and SQIVND (reference sequence). V dropped 3 bases and J dropped 0 bases, with 18 bases sitting between them. Here the CDR3 DNA reads TGTGCCAGTAGTATCTCCGAGGGTCTGAGGCTAGCCAAAAACATTCAGTACTTC. It yields the protein CASSISEGLRLAKNIQYF.

V and J are TRBV2 and TRBJ2-7, with D perhaps matching TRBD1 (5 bases). This CDR3 region has 14 residues. With 1 base removed from V and 7 bases from J, the gap between germline ends came to 14 bases. Germline values: CDR1 SNHLY, CDR2 FYNNEI. CDR3 residues: CASSEDRGFGEQYF. The DNA for the CDR3 is TGTGCCAGCAGTGAAGATAGGGGTTTTGGGGAGCAGTACTTC.

The chain joins TRBV6-2 or TRBV6-3 to TRBJ2-3; TRBD2 matches 8 bases. Germline V gene data show CDR1 as MNHEY and CDR2 as SVGEGT. This CDR3 has 15 residues. V dropped 6 bases and J dropped 3; count of bases not matched to a gene: 8. The CDR3: CASSHRSGGTDTQYF. The DNA of the CDR3 is TGTGCCAGCAGCCATCGGAGCGGGGGTACAGATACGCAGTATTTT.

The V call is TRBV4-2, the J call TRBJ1-1; unclear D gene. In germline, CDR1 is LGHNA, CDR2 YNFKEQ. CDR3 length: 14 residues. V lost 5 bases and J 1 base, leaving 11 bases between the germline ends. The CDR3 DNA is TGTGCCAGCAGCTCCAACAGCGAGAACACTGAAGCTTTCTTT. It codes for CASSSNSENTEAFF.

The chain employs TRBV9 and TRBJ2-3, with TRBD1 matching over 7 bases. V trimming: 2 bases; J trimming: 6 bases; junction bases outside the gene matches: 6. The CDR3 is 14 residues long. Germline V gives CDR1 SGDLS, CDR2 YYNGEE. The CDR3: CASSVLTGMDTQYF. CDR3 DNA sequence: TGTGCCAGCAGCGTTTTGACAGGGATGGATACGCAGTATTTT.

The chain carries TRBV7-9 and TRBJ2-3, with 7 bases matching TRBD1. In germline, CDR1 is SEHNR, CDR2 FQNEAQ (reference sequence). V dropped 5 bases and J dropped 0; count of bases not matched to a gene: 11. The CDR3 loop spans 17 amino acids. The CDR3 here is CASSPTGTDRSTDTQYF. CDR3 DNA sequence: TGTGCCAGCAGCCCGACCGGGACAGATCGAAGCACAGATACGCAGTATTTT.

In DNA form, the CDR3 reads TGTGCCAGCAGTTTCGGGACAGGGGAAGCTTTCTTT. Translating gives CASSFGTGEAFF. This rearrangement joins TRBV12-3 or TRBV12-4 to TRBJ1-1; 9 bases match TRBD1. Trimming cost V 3 bases and J 8 bases; bases outside gene matches: 1. CDR3 size: 12 residues.

The chain recombines TRBV7-9 with TRBJ2-3; D remains ambiguous. Germline CDR1 is SEHNR and CDR2 is FQNEAQ (reference sequence). The CDR3 runs 15 residues. Trimming cost V 5 bases and J 0 bases, with 12 bases left between them. As DNA, the CDR3 is TGTGCCAGCAGCCCACCGAGGCCTAGCACAGATACGCAGTATTTT. Residues: CASSPPRPSTDTQYF.

The rearrangement uses TRBV7-2 and TRBJ2-7, with D possibly matching TRBD1 (7 bases). CDR1 is SGHTA, CDR2 FQGNSA, per germline. V shed 6 bases and J shed 4 bases, with 22 bases lying between them. This CDR3 has 16 residues. The CDR3 DNA sequence: TGTGCCAGCAGTTCACCGCGGGGACAGCTTCTATACGAGCAGTACTTC. Residues: CASSSPRGQLLYEQYF.

The V call is TRBV7-9, the J call TRBJ2-1, with a possible D match to TRBD2 (6 bases). Deletions cut 5 bases from V and 8 bases from J, with 16 bases between. This CDR3 is built from 14 residues. Germline values: CDR1 SEHNR, CDR2 FQNEAQ (reference sequence). This chain's CDR3 is CASSLPAGLHEQFF. DNA of the CDR3: TGTGCCAGCAGCCTACCGGCGGGGCTCCATGAGCAGTTCTTC. The complete variable domain, with remaining parts taken from reference TRBV7-9 and TRBJ2-1, reads DTGVSQNPRHKITKRGQNVTFRCDPISEHNRLYWYRQTLGQGPEFLTYFQNEAQLEKSRLLSDRFSAERPKGSFSTLEIQRTEQGDSAMYLCASSLPAGLHEQFFGPGTRLTVL.

The genes are TRBV2 and TRBJ2-1, with TRBD2 identical over 8 bases. CDR1 is SNHLY and CDR2 is FYNNEI in the germline V gene. With V trimmed by 8 bases and J by 0 bases, 9 bases remained unmatched. This CDR3 region has 16 residues. The CDR3 DNA follows: TGTGCCAGCCGGCGGACGGGGGGGGCCTCCTACAATGAGCAGTTCTTC. It is translated as CASRRTGGASYNEQFF.

This clone came up once. This chain uses TRBV7-2 with TRBJ1-6, with D possibly matching TRBD1 (6 bases). There are 15 residues in the CDR3. Germline V gene lookup returns CDR1 SGHTA and CDR2 FQGNSA. The V end lost 1 base, the J end lost 7 bases, and 11 bases lay between the germline ends. The CDR3 is CASSLGVGGNSPLHF. The CDR3 DNA sequence: TGTGCCAGCAGCTTAGGCGTAGGGGGAAATTCACCCCTCCACTTT.

This chain uses TRBV6-6 with TRBJ2-7, with D perhaps TRBD1 or TRBD2 (5 bases each). The CDR3 has 15 amino acids. V was cut by 0 bases and J by 4 bases, with 13 bases left in between. CDR1 MNHNY and CDR2 SVGAGI come from the germline V gene (reference sequence). The CDR3 coding sequence is TGTGCCAGCAGTTACTCGTCTGATGGGGGATACGAGCAGTACTTC. Its translation: CASSYSSDGGYEQYF.

The chain carries TRBV6-2 or TRBV6-3 and TRBJ1-2, with 8 bases that match TRBD1. V trimming: 6 bases; J trimming: 6 bases; junction bases outside the gene matches: 15. Looked up from germline, CDR1 is MNHEY and CDR2 is SVGEGT. CDR3 length: 16 amino acids. The CDR3 protein is CASSPDRGWWAHGYTF. The CDR3 DNA is TGTGCCAGCAGCCCCGACAGGGGCTGGTGGGCCCATGGCTACACCTTC.

This clone was picked up one time. This chain uses TRBV18 with TRBJ1-5; D gene ambiguous. V shed 0 bases and J shed 5 bases, with 8 bases lying between them. The CDR3 runs 14 residues. Per the germline V gene, CDR1 is KGHSH and CDR2 is LQKENI. CDR3 amino acids: CASSPPRFDQPQHF. The DNA of the CDR3 is TGTGCCAGCTCACCACCGAGATTCGATCAGCCCCAGCATTTT. Full variable domain (rest looked up from reference TRBV18 and TRBJ1-5): NAGVMQNPRHLVRRRGQEARLRCSPMKGHSHVYWYRQLPEEGLKFMVYLQKENIIDESGMPKERFSAEFPKEGPSILRIQQVVRGDSAAYFCASSPPRFDQPQHFGDGTRLSIL.

The chain is built from TRBV6-1 and TRBJ2-7; 9 nucleotides match TRBD1. The CDR3 runs to 15 residues. V gave up 2 bases and J gave up 0 bases; unmatched junction bases: 2. Germline CDR1 MNHNS, CDR2 SASEGT. CDR3 DNA sequence: TGTGCCAGCAGTGAATGGGGACAGGGCTCCTACGAGCAGTACTTC. Translated, it gives CASSEWGQGSYEQYF.

The chain combines TRBV7-9 with TRBJ2-7, with a possible D match to TRBD2 (5 bases). The CDR3 is 13 residues long. With 5 bases removed from V and 4 bases from J, the gap between germline ends came to 12 bases. The germline V gene has CDR1 SEHNR and CDR2 FQNEAQ (reference sequence). The DNA for the CDR3 is TGTGCCAGCAGCCCTGCTGAGGGTTACGAGCAGTACTTC. Translation gives CASSPAEGYEQYF.

The rearrangement joins TRBV5-8 to TRBJ2-7; D is unclear. Germline-derived CDR1 and CDR2 are SGHTS and YDEGEE. The V and J ends lost 0 bases and 1 base respectively, with 8 bases between them. The CDR3 contains 14 residues. The CDR3, as DNA: TGTGCCAGCAGCTTGGTTTCCGAATCCTACGAGCAGTACTTC. Its protein is CASSLVSESYEQYF.

The chain couples TRBV24-1 to TRBJ2-7; possibly TRBD1 for D (5 bases). Germline V gene lookup returns CDR1 KGHDR and CDR2 SFDVKD. This CDR3 spans 14 amino acids. Trimming removed 3 bases at V and 7 bases at J, with 15 bases between. In DNA, the CDR3 is TGTGCCACCAGTGATGCAGGGTTGTTACGGGAGCAGTACTTC. Amino acids: CATSDAGLLREQYF.

On this clone: In the same sample, other DNA sequences code for this CDR3. J is TRBJ2-3 and V is TRBV6-1; the match to TRBD2 covers 13 bases. The CDR3 has 15 residues. The junction had 0 bases not matched to a gene; V was cut back by 2 bases and J by 4 bases. The germline V gene encodes CDR1 MNHNS and CDR2 SASEGT. The CDR3 is CASSETSGGADTQYF. CDR3 sequence (DNA): TGTGCCAGCAGTGAAACTAGCGGGGGGGCAGATACGCAGTATTTT.

V usage is TRBV30 and J usage is TRBJ1-2; D possibly corresponds to TRBD1 (5 bases). Germline CDR1 GTSNPN, CDR2 SVGIG (reference sequence). CDR3 length equals 12 residues. Trimming took 5 bases from V and 2 from J, leaving 9 bases between them. CDR3 in amino acids: CAWADTNYGYTF. DNA for the CDR3: TGTGCCTGGGCGGACACCAACTATGGCTACACCTTC.

The chain couples TRBV7-2 to TRBJ2-7; tentatively, D is TRBD1 (5 bases). V lost 0 bases and J 1 base, leaving 10 bases between the germline ends. This CDR3 has 15 residues. In germline, CDR1 is SGHTA, CDR2 FQGNSA. The CDR3 bases are TGTGCCAGCAGCTTAGCAGGCAGGGCGTCCTACGAGCAGTACTTC. It translates to CASSLAGRASYEQYF.

V and J are TRBV9 and TRBJ2-7; no definite D call. Germline lookup yields CDR1 SGDLS and CDR2 YYNGEE. Trimming left V 0 bases short and J 3 bases short, with 4 bases between. The CDR3 covers 12 residues. The CDR3 spells CASSVAGYEQYF. The CDR3 DNA reads TGTGCCAGCAGCGTAGCGGGCTACGAGCAGTACTTC.